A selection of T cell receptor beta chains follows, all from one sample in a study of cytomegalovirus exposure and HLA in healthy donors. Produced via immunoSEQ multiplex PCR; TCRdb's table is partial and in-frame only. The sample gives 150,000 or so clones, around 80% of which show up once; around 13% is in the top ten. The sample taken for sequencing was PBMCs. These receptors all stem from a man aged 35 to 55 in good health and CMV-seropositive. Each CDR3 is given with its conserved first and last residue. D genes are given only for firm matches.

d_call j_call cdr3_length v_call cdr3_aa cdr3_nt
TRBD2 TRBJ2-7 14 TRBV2 CASSEVSGRDEQYF TGTGCCAGCAGTGAGGTTAGCGGGAGGGACGAGCAGTACTTC
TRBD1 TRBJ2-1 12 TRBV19 CASRGPRDREVF TGTGCCAGTAGAGGCCCTCGGGACAGGGAGGTCTTC
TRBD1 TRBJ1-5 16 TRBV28 CASSLNPGTGYQPQHF TGTGCCAGCAGTTTAAACCCCGGGACAGGGTATCAGCCCCAGCATTTT
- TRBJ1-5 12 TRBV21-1 CASRRGRQPQHF TGTGCCAGCCGGCGGGGCCGGCAGCCCCAGCATTTT
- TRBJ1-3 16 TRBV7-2 CASSLFQGSSGNTIYF TGTGCCAGCAGCTTATTCCAGGGGAGCTCTGGAAACACCATATATTTT
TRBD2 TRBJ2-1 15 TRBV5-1 CASSFAGDAGNEQFF TGCGCCAGCAGCTTCGCGGGAGATGCTGGGAATGAGCAGTTCTTC
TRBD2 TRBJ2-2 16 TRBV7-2 CASSLDQAGLTGELFF TGTGCCAGCAGCTTAGATCAAGCGGGACTGACCGGGGAGCTGTTTTTT
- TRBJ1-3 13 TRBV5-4 CASRRFEGNTIYF TGTGCCAGCAGACGGTTTGAAGGAAACACCATATATTTT
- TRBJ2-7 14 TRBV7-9 CASSLKGYIDEQYF TGTGCCAGCAGCTTAAAGGGGTATATCGACGAGCAGTACTTC
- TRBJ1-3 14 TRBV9 CASSVGSLGNTIYF TGTGCCAGCAGCGTAGGGAGTCTAGGAAACACCATATATTTT
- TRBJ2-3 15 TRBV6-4 CASRADTGGSDTQYF TGTGCCAGCAGGGCGGACACGGGGGGCTCAGATACGCAGTATTTT
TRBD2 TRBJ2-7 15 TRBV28 CASRPSGREGGRQYF TGTGCCAGCAGGCCTAGCGGGAGGGAAGGCGGTAGGCAGTACTTC
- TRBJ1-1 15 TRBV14 CASSHTGMGNTEAFF TGTGCCAGCAGCCATACAGGGATGGGGAACACTGAAGCTTTCTTT
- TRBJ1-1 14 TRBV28 CASSLLQKNTEAFF TGTGCCAGCAGTTTGCTACAGAAGAACACTGAAGCTTTCTTT